A selection of T cell receptor beta chains follows, all from one sample in a study of beta chain features in type 1 diabetes. Profiled with immunoSEQ multiplex PCR; TCRdb holds only in-frame clones, not every one. The repertoire has 970,000 or so clones, about a sixth of them found once; the top ten carry about 0.025%. Sequencing used naive CD4+ T cells from blood. All receptors come from a woman under 30 in good health. The CDR3 runs from the conserved cysteine through the conserved F or W. The order of the fields is clone size, CDR3 length, D gene, J gene, V gene, CDR3 protein, CDR3 DNA. D genes are given only for firm matches. The size of a clone is reported for some rows only, either as once, few or many, or as a class for expanded clones.

clone size: .
CDR3 length: 19
D gene: TRBD2
J gene: TRBJ2-1
V gene: TRBV15
CDR3 protein: CATSGLAGEGGVSYNEQFF
CDR3 DNA: TGTGCCACCAGCGGTTTAGCGGGAGAGGGAGGGGTCTCCTACAATGAGCAGTTCTTC

clone size: .
CDR3 length: 16
D gene: .
J gene: TRBJ2-1
V gene: TRBV27
CDR3 protein: CASSSLAVSSYNEQFF
CDR3 DNA: TGTGCCAGCAGTTCCTTAGCGGTAAGCTCCTACAATGAGCAGTTCTTC

clone size: .
CDR3 length: 14
D gene: .
J gene: TRBJ2-3
V gene: TRBV7-2
CDR3 protein: CASSQDSVPDTQYF
CDR3 DNA: TGCGCCAGCAGCCAGGACAGTGTTCCGGATACGCAGTATTTT

clone size: few
CDR3 length: 15
D gene: TRBD1
J gene: TRBJ2-5
V gene: TRBV7-9
CDR3 protein: CASSSRTGGSETQYF
CDR3 DNA: TGTGCCAGCAGCAGTCGGACAGGGGGCTCGGAGACCCAGTACTTC

clone size: few
CDR3 length: 14
D gene: .
J gene: TRBJ2-3
V gene: TRBV7-3
CDR3 protein: CASSLTGGSDTQYF
CDR3 DNA: TGTGCCAGCAGCTTAACCGGCGGGTCAGATACGCAGTATTTT

clone size: .
CDR3 length: 14
D gene: .
J gene: TRBJ1-3
V gene: TRBV6-5
CDR3 protein: CASKWAPSGNTIYF
CDR3 DNA: TGTGCCAGCAAGTGGGCCCCCTCTGGAAACACCATATATTTT

clone size: few
CDR3 length: 13
D gene: TRBD2
J gene: TRBJ2-1
V gene: TRBV19
CDR3 protein: CASSRGGINEQFF
CDR3 DNA: TGTGCCAGTAGTCGGGGGGGAATTAATGAGCAGTTCTTC

clone size: .
CDR3 length: 16
D gene: .
J gene: TRBJ2-2
V gene: TRBV7-9
CDR3 protein: CASSLGADINTGELFF
CDR3 DNA: TGTGCCAGCAGCTTAGGGGCAGACATTAACACCGGGGAGCTGTTTTTT

clone size: few
CDR3 length: 14
D gene: .
J gene: TRBJ2-6
V gene: TRBV5-4
CDR3 protein: CASRKLQGANVLTF
CDR3 DNA: TGTGCCAGCAGGAAATTACAGGGTGCCAACGTCCTGACTTTC

clone size: .
CDR3 length: 15
D gene: TRBD1
J gene: TRBJ2-1
V gene: TRBV15
CDR3 protein: CATSSDRARGGEQFF
CDR3 DNA: TGTGCCACCAGCAGTGACAGGGCCCGAGGGGGTGAGCAGTTCTTC

clone size: .
CDR3 length: 17
D gene: .
J gene: TRBJ2-3
V gene: TRBV6-1
CDR3 protein: CASSGPRLVWSTDTQYF
CDR3 DNA: TGTGCCAGCAGTGGCCCCAGACTAGTGTGGAGCACAGATACGCAGTATTTT

clone size: .
CDR3 length: 15
D gene: TRBD2
J gene: TRBJ2-1
V gene: TRBV15
CDR3 protein: CATSKERLAGTEQFF
CDR3 DNA: TGTGCCACCAGCAAGGAAAGACTAGCGGGGACTGAGCAGTTCTTC

clone size: .
CDR3 length: 14
D gene: TRBD2
J gene: TRBJ2-1
V gene: TRBV29-1
CDR3 protein: CSVVYGRANNEQFF
CDR3 DNA: TGCAGCGTTGTTTACGGGAGGGCCAACAATGAGCAGTTCTTC

clone size: .
CDR3 length: 16
D gene: TRBD1
J gene: TRBJ1-3
V gene: TRBV28
CDR3 protein: CASSLLGTGFGNTIYF
CDR3 DNA: TGTGCCAGCAGTTTATTGGGGACAGGGTTTGGAAACACCATATATTTT

clone size: .
CDR3 length: 13
D gene: .
J gene: TRBJ2-5
V gene: TRBV29-1
CDR3 protein: CSARKGDQRAQYF
CDR3 DNA: TGCAGCGCCCGAAAAGGCGACCAACGAGCCCAGTACTTC

clone size: .
CDR3 length: 13
D gene: .
J gene: TRBJ2-7
V gene: TRBV9
CDR3 protein: CASSRDNAYEQYF
CDR3 DNA: TGTGCCAGCAGCCGTGACAACGCCTACGAGCAGTACTTC

clone size: few
CDR3 length: 15
D gene: TRBD2
J gene: TRBJ2-1
V gene: TRBV4-3
CDR3 protein: CASSPILAGVYEQFF
CDR3 DNA: TGCGCCAGCAGCCCGATACTAGCGGGAGTTTATGAGCAGTTCTTC